The 30 T cell receptor beta chains reported below all come from one sample, sequenced in a study of blood T cell repertoires in COVID-19 (dated by TCRdb to between 2020 and 2021). Libraries came from the immunoSEQ multiplex PCR assay. Imported from immuneACCESS, the table was reduced by TCRdb to in-frame sequences with V and J called. These copies leave out some clones; in studies compared against another copy, an unresolved V gene accounts for under half, and the cause of the remainder is not known. This sample comprises 250,000 to 350,000 clones, about 88% of them detected only once. The ten most abundant clones make up about 1.5% of the sample. Sequences were obtained from peripheral blood. All receptors derive from a human donor with COVID-19, enrolled during active disease. The donor label of this sample is uncertain.

V is TRBV9 and J is TRBJ2-1; 12 positions match TRBD2. Germline V CDR1 and CDR2: SGDLS, YYNGEE. J lost 6 bases, V lost 3 bases, and 4 bases had no gene match. The CDR3 runs to 15 residues. For the CDR3, the DNA is TGTGCCAGCAGCGAGACTAGCGGGAGAGGCAATGAGCAGTTCTTC. Translation gives CASSETSGRGNEQFF.

The V and J genes are TRBV27 and TRBJ1-6; D unclear. The germline CDR1 and CDR2 sequences are MNHEY and SMNVEV (reference sequence). V was clipped by 3 bases and J by 7 bases, with 16 bases between them. This CDR3 has 16 amino acids. CDR3 region: CASSFPLASSNSPLHF. In DNA form, the CDR3 reads TGTGCCAGCAGTTTTCCCCTGGCAAGTTCCAATTCACCCCTCCACTTT.

V gene TRBV12-5 combines with J gene TRBJ2-3; D gene unclear. With 6 bases removed from V and 6 bases from J, the gap between germline ends came to 16 bases. The CDR3 totals 14 residues. Germline-derived CDR1 and CDR2 are LGHNT and FRNRAP. The CDR3 nucleotides read TGTGCTAGTGGACCCTTAGGTGCGGCGGATACGCAGTATTTT. This encodes CASGPLGAADTQYF.

This chain connects TRBV30 to TRBJ1-4; 8 bases match TRBD1. Trimming cost V 2 bases and J 7 bases; bases outside gene matches: 12. The germline V gene has CDR1 GTSNPN and CDR2 SVGIG (reference sequence). The length of the CDR3 is 16 residues. CDR3 residues: CAWSFLGQGRSEKLFF. The CDR3 DNA sequence: TGTGCCTGGAGTTTCCTAGGACAGGGAAGGAGTGAAAAACTGTTTTTT. The variable domain in full, completed from reference TRBV30 and TRBJ1-4, reads SQTIHQWPATLVQPVGSPLSLECTVEGTSNPNLYWYRQAAGRGLQLLFYSVGIGQISSEVPQNLSASRPQDRQFILSSKKLLLSDSGFYLCAWSFLGQGRSEKLFFGSGTQLSVL.

The chain couples TRBV30 to TRBJ2-7, with 9 positions matching TRBD2. The CDR3 length is 14 residues. The germline gives CDR1 GTSNPN, CDR2 SVGIG (reference sequence). Losses at the gene ends were 1 base for V and 2 bases for J; bases not matched to a gene: 3. The CDR3 sequence: CAWSAVAGAYEQYF. As DNA, the CDR3 is TGTGCCTGGAGTGCCGTAGCGGGAGCCTACGAGCAGTACTTC.

This clone was detected many times. DNA of the CDR3: TGTGCCAGCAGTTTAGGAGGCGGGAGAGGGAACATTCAGTACTTC. This codes for CASSLGGGRGNIQYF. The rearrangement uses TRBV27 and TRBJ2-4, with TRBD2 matching 7 bases. Per germline, CDR1 MNHEY and CDR2 SMNVEV (reference sequence). The CDR3 consists of 15 residues. After removal of 2 bases from V and 7 bases from J, the junction contained 8 bases not matched to a gene.

The CDR3 region has the DNA TGTGCCAGTACCAAACCTCAGACAGGGGGAAGTATGAACACTGAAGCTTTCTTT. This translates into CASTKPQTGGSMNTEAFF. V gene TRBV19 combines with J gene TRBJ1-1; 9 positions agree with TRBD1. Germline trimming cut 7 bases from V and 0 bases from J; bases unmatched to any gene: 15. The CDR3 is 18 residues long. Germline-derived CDR1 and CDR2 are LNHDA and SQIVND (reference sequence). The variable domain in full, with the rest retrieved from reference TRBV19 and TRBJ1-1, is DGGITQSPKYLFRKEGQNVTLSCEQNLNHDAMYWYRQDPGQGLRLIYYSQIVNDFQKGDIAEGYSVSREKKESFPLTVTSAQKNPTAFYLCASTKPQTGGSMNTEAFFGQGTRLTVV.

There are a few counts of this clone. The chain links TRBV5-4 to TRBJ2-3, with a tentative D call TRBD2 (5 bases). The V gene's germline CDR1 is SGHNT and CDR2 YYREEE (reference sequence). The CDR3 covers 14 residues. Trimming stripped 0 bases from V and 4 bases from J, with 9 bases between. The CDR3, as DNA: TGTGCCAGCAGCTTGGACCTGGACTCAGATACGCAGTATTTT. Amino acid sequence: CASSLDLDSDTQYF.

This clone was seen once. This could be a read error, since a much larger clone is one nucleotide away. The sample carries other DNA sequences with the same CDR3. This chain links TRBV28 with TRBJ2-5; unclear D gene. V was clipped by 3 bases and J by 4 bases, with 3 bases between them. CDR1 MDHEN and CDR2 SYDVKM come from the germline V gene. This CDR3 has 11 amino acids. CDR3 loop: CASSFGETQYF. The CDR3, as DNA: TGTGCCAGCAGTTTCGGAGAGACCCAGTACTTC. The whole variable domain, filled in from reference TRBV28 and TRBJ2-5, reads DVKVTQSSRYLVKRTGEKVFLECVQDMDHENMFWYRQDPGLGLRLIYFSYDVKMKEKGDIPEGYSVSREKKERFSLILESASTNQTSMYLCASSFGETQYFGPGTRLLVL.

The rearrangement uses TRBV25-1 and TRBJ2-1, with D perhaps TRBD2 (6 bases). Germline CDR1 and CDR2: MGHDK and SYGVNS. V was cut by 5 bases and J by 5 bases, with 13 bases left in between. This CDR3 is 14 amino acids long. CDR3 region: CASSPGLTNNEQFF. The CDR3 DNA reads as TGTGCCAGCAGTCCGGGACTGACGAACAATGAGCAGTTCTTC.

V usage is TRBV19 and J usage is TRBJ2-3; D unclear. The V end lost 1 base, the J end lost 2 bases, and 7 bases lay between the germline ends. The V gene's germline CDR1 is LNHDA and CDR2 SQIVND (reference sequence). This CDR3 spans 14 amino acids. As DNA, the CDR3 is TGTGCCAGTAGTATAGGTCAGGCCACAGATACGCAGTATTTT. Amino acids: CASSIGQATDTQYF.

This chain joins TRBV10-3 and TRBJ2-7; 11 bases map to TRBD2. From germline, CDR1 is ENHRY and CDR2 SYGVKD. The V segment lost 6 bases and the J segment 4 bases; nucleotides outside the gene matches: 17. The CDR3 loop spans 18 amino acids. The CDR3 DNA follows: TGTGCCATCAGCCCTCTTTTCGAACTAGCGGGAGAAGGATACGAGCAGTACTTC. Protein product: CAISPLFELAGEGYEQYF.

Only a few counts were recorded for this clone. A clone one base away is much larger, so this may be a read error. The rearrangement joins TRBV28 to TRBJ1-1, with D possibly TRBD1 on 6 matching bases. The CDR3 loop spans 13 amino acids. V was trimmed by 5 bases and J by 0 bases, leaving 7 bases between them. Germline assignment: CDR1 MDHEN and CDR2 SYDVKM. The CDR3 loop is CASSGQMNTEAFF. In DNA, the CDR3 is TGTGCCAGCAGTGGACAGATGAACACTGAAGCTTTCTTT.

This CDR3 is CASSSTGTGGPYEQYF. CDR3 in DNA: TGTGCCAGCAGCTCGACGGGGACAGGGGGACCCTACGAGCAGTACTTC. The rearrangement joins TRBV11-3 to TRBJ2-7; 11 bases match TRBD1. Unmatched junction bases numbered 7, after V lost 4 bases and J lost 2 bases. The CDR3 is 16 residues long. CDR1 SGHNT and CDR2 YENEEA come from the germline V gene.

This chain connects TRBV7-3 to TRBJ1-1, with D possibly matching TRBD1 (6 bases). V lost 5 bases and J lost 1, with 11 bases in between. Germline V gene lookup returns CDR1 SGHTA and CDR2 FQGTGA. This CDR3 comprises 14 residues. The CDR3 DNA is TGTGCCAGCAGCCTGAGCAGGGGGAACACTGAAGCTTTCTTT. Translation: CASSLSRGNTEAFF.

This clone was counted a few times. The genes are TRBV30 and TRBJ1-2; the match to TRBD1 covers 8 bases. In germline, CDR1 is GTSNPN, CDR2 SVGIG (reference sequence). Losses at the gene ends were 1 base for V and 8 bases for J; bases not matched to a gene: 6. The CDR3 has 13 amino acids. The CDR3 reads CAWSATGEGGYTF. CDR3 sequence (DNA): TGTGCCTGGAGTGCGACAGGGGAAGGGGGCTACACCTTC.

In its sample, this clone was seen once. The chain uses TRBV12-5 and TRBJ2-3, with D maybe TRBD2 (5 bases). Trimming pared 2 bases from V and 2 bases from J, leaving 11 bases between. Germline lookup yields CDR1 LGHNT and CDR2 FRNRAP. The CDR3 is made up of 15 amino acids. The CDR3 loop reads CASGLMREITDTQYF. The CDR3 region has the DNA TGTGCTAGTGGTTTGATGAGGGAGATCACAGATACGCAGTATTTT. The complete variable domain, with remaining parts taken from reference TRBV12-5 and TRBJ2-3, reads DARVTQTPRHKVTEMGQEVTMRCQPILGHNTVFWYRQTMMQGLELLAYFRNRAPLDDSGMPKDRFSAEMPDATLATLKIQPSEPRDSAVYFCASGLMREITDTQYFGPGTRLTVL.

V usage is TRBV18 and J usage is TRBJ2-1, with 8 bases fitting TRBD2. The CDR3 totals 16 residues. The V and J ends lost 4 bases and 0 bases, in that order; junction bases with no gene match: 5. CDR1 KGHSH and CDR2 LQKENI come from the germline V gene. In DNA, the CDR3 is TGTGCCAGCTCACTAACTAGCGGACTCTCCTACAATGAGCAGTTCTTC. It codes for CASSLTSGLSYNEQFF.

This chain links TRBV2 with TRBJ2-1, with 11 nucleotides matching TRBD2. The CDR3 length is 13 residues. Germline-derived CDR1 and CDR2 are SNHLY and FYNNEI. The V gene end was trimmed by 6 bases and the J gene end by 10 bases; junction bases not matched to a gene: 5. In DNA form, the CDR3 reads TGTGCCAGCAGGATACTAGCGGGAGTAGAGCAGTTCTTC. Its translation: CASRILAGVEQFF.

The chain links TRBV5-1 to TRBJ2-2, with TRBD2 matching 9 bases. Looked up from germline, CDR1 is SGHRS and CDR2 is YFSETQ. V lost 0 bases, J lost 7 bases, and 4 bases stayed unmatched. This CDR3 is built from 15 residues. In DNA, the CDR3 is TGCGCCAGCAGCTTGGGGACTAGCGTTGACGGGGAGCTGTTTTTT. Its protein product is CASSLGTSVDGELFF.

In this sample, this clone turned up once. The chain uses TRBV6-5 and TRBJ1-2; TRBD1 matches 7 bases. Germline CDR1 MNHEY, CDR2 SVGAGI. The CDR3 totals 15 residues. The V gene end was trimmed by 8 bases and the J gene end by 0 bases; junction bases not matched to a gene: 9. The CDR3 region is CASQRQGIANYGYTF. Written as DNA, the CDR3 is TGTGCCAGCCAGAGACAGGGCATAGCTAACTATGGCTACACCTTC.

This chain uses TRBV24-1 with TRBJ2-3; possible D gene TRBD1, 6 bases. The germline gives CDR1 KGHDR, CDR2 SFDVKD. V was pared by 7 bases and J by 2 bases, with 15 bases between. The CDR3 is made up of 15 amino acids. In nucleotides, the CDR3 is TGTGCCACCAGCCAGGGGTCGAAGGCCACAGATACGCAGTATTTT. Translated, it gives CATSQGSKATDTQYF.

The chain links TRBV3-1 (or the pseudogene TRBV3-2) to TRBJ1-1; D not resolved. Trimming took off 1 base at V and 4 bases at J, with 7 bases between the two ends. CDR3 length equals 13 residues. Germline values: CDR1 LGHDT, CDR2 YNNKEL (reference sequence). The CDR3 DNA sequence: TGTGCCAGCAGCCAAGTAACGGGCACTGAAGCTTTCTTT. As protein: CASSQVTGTEAFF.

CDR3 DNA sequence: TGCAGCGTTGAGCCGGGGGGGACTAGCGGGAGGAGGGAATCCGGAGGTACGCAGTATTTT. Protein sequence: CSVEPGGTSGRRESGGTQYF. V gene TRBV29-1 combines with J gene TRBJ2-3, with 15 bases that match TRBD2. The J segment lost 8 bases and the V segment lost 3 bases, leaving 21 bases of the junction unmatched. This CDR3 has 20 residues. CDR1 and CDR2 (germline): SQVTM, ANQGSEA.

The rearrangement uses TRBV28 and TRBJ1-4; the D is unclear. Trimming shortened V by 7 bases and J by 7 bases, and 16 bases separated the two germline ends. Germline loops: CDR1 MDHEN, CDR2 SYDVKM. The CDR3 runs to 14 residues. CDR3 amino acids: CASMSAARGEKLFF. The DNA for the CDR3 is TGTGCCAGCATGTCGGCGGCGCGAGGTGAAAAACTGTTTTTT.

The DNA for the CDR3 is TGTGCCTGGAGTGTACCGCGGGAGATTATTAATGAGCAGTTCTTC. Translating gives CAWSVPREIINEQFF. The chain couples TRBV30 to TRBJ2-1, with 7 bases fitting TRBD2. CDR3 length equals 15 residues. Trimming cost V 0 bases and J 7 bases; bases outside gene matches: 9. CDR1 GTSNPN and CDR2 SVGIG come from the germline V gene (reference sequence).

This rearrangement joins TRBV25-1 to TRBJ2-3, with TRBD2 identical over 7 bases. The J segment lost 4 bases and the V segment lost 1 base, leaving 5 bases of the junction unmatched. The CDR3 loop spans 15 amino acids. Germline loops: CDR1 MGHDK, CDR2 SYGVNS. CDR3 nucleotide sequence: TGTGCCAGCAGTGAATTTGGGGGAGGGGCAGATACGCAGTATTTT. Translating it yields CASSEFGGGADTQYF.

The chain carries TRBV5-1 and TRBJ1-1; TRBD1 agrees at 8 bases. From germline, CDR1 is SGHRS and CDR2 YFSETQ. The CDR3 is made up of 15 amino acids. Trimming removed 4 bases from V and 2 bases from J; junction bases left unmatched: 7. The CDR3 sequence is CASSALTGDNTEAFF. The CDR3, as DNA: TGCGCCAGCAGCGCTTTGACAGGGGACAACACTGAAGCTTTCTTT.

The chain combines TRBV4-1 with TRBJ2-5; the D gene is possibly TRBD2 (6 bases). The CDR3 covers 14 residues. The V gene's germline CDR1 is MGHRA and CDR2 YSYEKL. The V end was cut by 3 bases, the J end by 5 bases, with 13 bases between. CDR3 bases: TGCGCCAGCAGCCAGGGGACTCGGGAGGAGACCCAGTACTTC. As protein: CASSQGTREETQYF.

The CDR3 spells CASSLPPDQPQHF. CDR3 in DNA: TGCGCCAGCAGCCTCCCTCCAGATCAGCCCCAGCATTTT. The chain combines TRBV5-1 with TRBJ1-5; D gene unclear. The CDR3 consists of 13 residues. The germline V gene encodes CDR1 SGHRS and CDR2 YFSETQ. Trimming took 4 bases from V and 5 from J, leaving 10 bases between them.